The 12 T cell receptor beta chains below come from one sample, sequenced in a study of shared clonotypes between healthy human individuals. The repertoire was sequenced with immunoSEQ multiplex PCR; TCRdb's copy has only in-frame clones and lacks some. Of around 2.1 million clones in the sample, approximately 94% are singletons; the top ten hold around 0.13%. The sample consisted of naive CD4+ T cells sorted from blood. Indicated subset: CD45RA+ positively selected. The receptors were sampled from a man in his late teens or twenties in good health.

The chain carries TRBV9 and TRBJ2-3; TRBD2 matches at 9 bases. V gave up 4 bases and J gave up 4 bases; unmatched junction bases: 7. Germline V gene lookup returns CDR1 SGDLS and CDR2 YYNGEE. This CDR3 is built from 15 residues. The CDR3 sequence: CASSPLAGVPDTQYF. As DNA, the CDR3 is TGTGCCAGCAGCCCATTAGCGGGAGTCCCAGATACGCAGTATTTT.

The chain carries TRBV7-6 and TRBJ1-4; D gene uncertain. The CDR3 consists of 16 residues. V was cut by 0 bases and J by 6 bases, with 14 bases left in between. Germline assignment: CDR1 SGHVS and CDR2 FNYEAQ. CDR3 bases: TGTGCCAGCAGCTTAGCGAATTCAGGAGGGTATGAAAAACTGTTTTTT. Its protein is CASSLANSGGYEKLFF.

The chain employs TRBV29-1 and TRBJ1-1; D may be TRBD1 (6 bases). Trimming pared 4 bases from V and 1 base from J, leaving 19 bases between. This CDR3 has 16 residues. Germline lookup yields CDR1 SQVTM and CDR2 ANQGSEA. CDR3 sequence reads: CSVASQGNRKNTEAFF. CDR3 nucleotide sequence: TGCAGCGTTGCGTCACAGGGTAATCGAAAGAACACTGAAGCTTTCTTT.

CDR3 coding DNA: TGTGCCAGCAACTTTGGACTAGCGAGCACAGATACGCAGTATTTT. It translates to CASNFGLASTDTQYF. The chain is built from TRBV2 and TRBJ2-3; 9 bases align to TRBD2. The CDR3 contains 15 residues. Germline V gene lookup returns CDR1 SNHLY and CDR2 FYNNEI. V shed 7 bases and J 0 bases; nucleotides not matched to a gene: 5.

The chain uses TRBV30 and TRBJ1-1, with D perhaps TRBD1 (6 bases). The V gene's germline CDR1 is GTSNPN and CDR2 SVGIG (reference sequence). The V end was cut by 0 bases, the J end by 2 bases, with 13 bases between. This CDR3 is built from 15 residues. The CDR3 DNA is TGTGCCTGGAGTGTACAGGGCTCTCTCAACACTGAAGCTTTCTTT. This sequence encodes CAWSVQGSLNTEAFF.

CDR3 residues: CASNHGSDRGSAGANVLTF. In DNA form, the CDR3 reads TGTGCCAGCAACCATGGATCCGACAGGGGGTCTGCTGGGGCCAACGTCCTGACTTTC. This chain joins TRBV5-6 and TRBJ2-6; 9 bases agree with TRBD1. There are 19 residues in the CDR3. With V trimmed by 6 bases and J by 2 bases, 15 bases remained unmatched. CDR1 and CDR2 (germline): SGHDT, YYEEEE.

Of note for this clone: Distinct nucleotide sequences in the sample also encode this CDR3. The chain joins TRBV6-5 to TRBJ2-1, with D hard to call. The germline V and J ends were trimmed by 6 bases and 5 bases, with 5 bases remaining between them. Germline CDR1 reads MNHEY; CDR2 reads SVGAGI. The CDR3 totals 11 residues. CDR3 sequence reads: CASSRNNEQFF. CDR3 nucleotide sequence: TGTGCCAGCAGCCGTAACAATGAGCAGTTCTTC.

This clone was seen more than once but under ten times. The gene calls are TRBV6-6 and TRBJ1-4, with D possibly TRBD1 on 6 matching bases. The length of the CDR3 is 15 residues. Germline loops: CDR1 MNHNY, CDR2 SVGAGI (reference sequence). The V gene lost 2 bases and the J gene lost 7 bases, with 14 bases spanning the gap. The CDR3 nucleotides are TGTGCCAGCAGTTACCCCCAGGGGAAGGGTGAAAAACTGTTTTTT. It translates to CASSYPQGKGEKLFF.

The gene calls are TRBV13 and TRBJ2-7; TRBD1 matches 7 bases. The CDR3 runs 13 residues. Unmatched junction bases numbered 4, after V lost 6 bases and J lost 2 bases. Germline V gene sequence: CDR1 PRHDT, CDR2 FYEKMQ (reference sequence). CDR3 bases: TGTGCCAGCAGGAGACAGGGTACCTACGAGCAGTACTTC. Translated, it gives CASRRQGTYEQYF. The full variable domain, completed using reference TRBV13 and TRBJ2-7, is AAGVIQSPRHLIKEKRETATLKCYPIPRHDTVYWYQQGPGQDPQFLISFYEKMQSDKGSIPDRFSAQQFSDYHSELNMSSLELGDSALYFCASRRQGTYEQYFGPGTRLTVT.

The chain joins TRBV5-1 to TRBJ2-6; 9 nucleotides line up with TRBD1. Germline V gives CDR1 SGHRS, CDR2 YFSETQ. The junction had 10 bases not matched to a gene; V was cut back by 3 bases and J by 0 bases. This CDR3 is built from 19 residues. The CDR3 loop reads CASSSQGQGLVSGANVLTF. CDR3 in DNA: TGCGCCAGCAGCTCCCAGGGACAGGGCCTGGTCTCTGGGGCCAACGTCCTGACTTTC.

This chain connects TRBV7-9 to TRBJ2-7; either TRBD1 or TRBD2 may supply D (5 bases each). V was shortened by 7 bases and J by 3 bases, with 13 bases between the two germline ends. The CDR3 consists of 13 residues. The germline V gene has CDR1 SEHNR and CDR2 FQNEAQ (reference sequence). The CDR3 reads CASTPGRVYEQYF. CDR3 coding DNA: TGTGCCAGCACCCCAGGGCGGGTCTACGAGCAGTACTTC.

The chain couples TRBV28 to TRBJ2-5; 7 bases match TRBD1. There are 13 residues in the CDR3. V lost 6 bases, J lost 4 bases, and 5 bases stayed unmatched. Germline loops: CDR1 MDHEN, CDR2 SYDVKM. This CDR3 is CASRRQGRETQYF. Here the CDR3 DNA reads TGTGCCAGCAGGCGACAGGGACGAGAGACCCAGTACTTC.